Sequencing of this T cell receptor (beta chain) was carried out in a study of identical twins. The study's findings and limits: Models underestimated how often monozygotic twins shared out-of-frame TCR alpha. Whereas memory repertoires showed no such difference, abundant cord blood beta clonotypes carried fewer insertions.

This clonotype has just a few counts. The antigen remains undetermined. One entry per CDR3 protein, called by TCRdb with MiXCR from the 5' RACE reads. The sample holds approximately 670,000 distinct CDR3 sequences, 6% to 6.5% seen once. Trimming removed 4 bases at V and 0 bases at J, with 17 bases between. The CDR3 extends over 17 amino acids. CDR1 is MNHEY, CDR2 SVGEGT, per germline. Sequenced sample: naive T cells sorted from blood. This chain joins TRBV6-2 or TRBV6-3 and TRBJ2-3; tentatively, D is TRBD2 (6 bases). The receptor's source is a man younger than 35 in good health. The CDR3 DNA reads TGTGCCAGCAGTTCATTGATAGCGGAAGATAGCACAGATACGCAGTATTTT. Residues: CASSSLIAEDSTDTQYF.